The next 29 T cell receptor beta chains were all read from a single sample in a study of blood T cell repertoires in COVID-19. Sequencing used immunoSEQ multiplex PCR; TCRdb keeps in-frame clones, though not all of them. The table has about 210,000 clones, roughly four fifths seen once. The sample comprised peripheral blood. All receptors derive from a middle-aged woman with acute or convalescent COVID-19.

CDR3 in amino acids: CATSFQRRGGGNIQYF. CDR3 DNA sequence: TGTGCCACCAGCTTTCAGCGGCGGGGGGGCGGAAACATTCAGTACTTC. The gene calls are TRBV15 and TRBJ2-4; 9 bases match TRBD2. CDR1 LNHNV and CDR2 YYDKDF come from the germline V gene (reference sequence). CDR3 length equals 16 residues. With 5 bases clipped from V and 6 bases from J, the junction kept 11 bases outside the gene matches.

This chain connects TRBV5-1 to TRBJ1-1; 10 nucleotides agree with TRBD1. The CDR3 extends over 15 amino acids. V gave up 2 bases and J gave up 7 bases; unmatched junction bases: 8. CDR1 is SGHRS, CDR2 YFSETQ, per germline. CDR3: CASSFLDRGRGEAFF. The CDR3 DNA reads TGCGCCAGCAGCTTTCTAGACAGGGGGCGGGGTGAAGCTTTCTTT. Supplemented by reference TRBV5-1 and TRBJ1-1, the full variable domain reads KAGVTQTPRYLIKTRGQQVTLSCSPISGHRSVSWYQQTPGQGLQFLFEYFSETQRNKGNFPGRFSGRQFSNSRSEMNVSTLELGDSALYLCASSFLDRGRGEAFFGQGTRLTVV.

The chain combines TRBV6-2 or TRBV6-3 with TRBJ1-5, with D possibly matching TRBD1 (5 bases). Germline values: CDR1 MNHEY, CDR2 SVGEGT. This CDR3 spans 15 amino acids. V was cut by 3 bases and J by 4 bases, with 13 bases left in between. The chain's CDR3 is CASSYIVGGNQPQHF. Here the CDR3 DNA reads TGTGCCAGCAGTTATATAGTCGGGGGAAATCAGCCCCAGCATTTT.

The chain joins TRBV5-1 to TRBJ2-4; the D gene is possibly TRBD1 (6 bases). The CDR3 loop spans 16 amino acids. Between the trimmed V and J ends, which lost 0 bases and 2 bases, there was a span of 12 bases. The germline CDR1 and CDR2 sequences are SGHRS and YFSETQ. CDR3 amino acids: CASSLEGRGPKNIQYF. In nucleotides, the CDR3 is TGCGCCAGCAGCTTGGAGGGCAGGGGACCCAAAAACATTCAGTACTTC. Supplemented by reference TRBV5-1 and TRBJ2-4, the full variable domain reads KAGVTQTPRYLIKTRGQQVTLSCSPISGHRSVSWYQQTPGQGLQFLFEYFSETQRNKGNFPGRFSGRQFSNSRSEMNVSTLELGDSALYLCASSLEGRGPKNIQYFGAGTRLSVL.

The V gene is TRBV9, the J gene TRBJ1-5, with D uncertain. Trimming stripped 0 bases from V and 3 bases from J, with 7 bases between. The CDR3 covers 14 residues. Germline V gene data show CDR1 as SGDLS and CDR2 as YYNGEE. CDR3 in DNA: TGTGCCAGCAGCGTAGCGGAGTTCAATCAGCCCCAGCATTTT. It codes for CASSVAEFNQPQHF.

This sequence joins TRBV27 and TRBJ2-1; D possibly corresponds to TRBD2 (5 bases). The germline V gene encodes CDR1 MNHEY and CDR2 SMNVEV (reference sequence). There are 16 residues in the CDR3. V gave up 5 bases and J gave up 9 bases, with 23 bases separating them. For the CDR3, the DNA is TGTGCCAGCAGTACAAAGGGCTTCTCCGGGGTTGGTGAGCAGTTCTTC. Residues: CASSTKGFSGVGEQFF.

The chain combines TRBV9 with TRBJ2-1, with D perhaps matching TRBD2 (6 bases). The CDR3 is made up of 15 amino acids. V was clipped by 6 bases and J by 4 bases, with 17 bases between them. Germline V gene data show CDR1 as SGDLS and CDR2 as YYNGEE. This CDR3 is CASTPEGTPYNEQFF. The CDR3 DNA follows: TGTGCCAGCACGCCCGAGGGGACTCCATACAATGAGCAGTTCTTC.

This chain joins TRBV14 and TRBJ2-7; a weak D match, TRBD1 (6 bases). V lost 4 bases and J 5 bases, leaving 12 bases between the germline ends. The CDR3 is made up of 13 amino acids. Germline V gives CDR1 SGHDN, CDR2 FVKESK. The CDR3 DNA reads TGTGCCAGCAGCCTGGACAGTGCCAACGAGCAGTACTTC. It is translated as CASSLDSANEQYF.

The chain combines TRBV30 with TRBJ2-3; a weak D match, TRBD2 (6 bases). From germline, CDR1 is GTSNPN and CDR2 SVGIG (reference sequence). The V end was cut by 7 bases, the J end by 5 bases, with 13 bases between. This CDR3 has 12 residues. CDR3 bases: TGTGCCTCTAGGGCGGGGCAAGATACGCAGTATTTT. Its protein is CASRAGQDTQYF.

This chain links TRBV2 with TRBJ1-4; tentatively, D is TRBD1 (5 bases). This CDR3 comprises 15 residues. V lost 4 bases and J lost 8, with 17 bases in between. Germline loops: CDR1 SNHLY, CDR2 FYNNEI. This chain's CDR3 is CASSVGDRGGEKLFF. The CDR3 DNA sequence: TGTGCCAGCAGTGTTGGAGACAGAGGAGGGGAAAAACTGTTTTTT.

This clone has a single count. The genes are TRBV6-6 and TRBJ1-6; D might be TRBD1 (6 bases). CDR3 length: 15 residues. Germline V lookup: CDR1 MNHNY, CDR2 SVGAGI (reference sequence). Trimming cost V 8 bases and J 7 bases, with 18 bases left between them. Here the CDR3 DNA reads TGTGCCAGCCACAGGTGGACAGACCTAAATTCACCCCTCCACTTT. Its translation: CASHRWTDLNSPLHF.

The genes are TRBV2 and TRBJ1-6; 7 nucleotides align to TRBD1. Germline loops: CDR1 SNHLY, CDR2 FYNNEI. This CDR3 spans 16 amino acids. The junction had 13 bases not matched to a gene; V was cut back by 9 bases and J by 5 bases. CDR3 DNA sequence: TGTGCCAGGAGAAAGTTCCGGGACAGTCATAATTCACCCCTCCACTTT. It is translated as CARRKFRDSHNSPLHF.

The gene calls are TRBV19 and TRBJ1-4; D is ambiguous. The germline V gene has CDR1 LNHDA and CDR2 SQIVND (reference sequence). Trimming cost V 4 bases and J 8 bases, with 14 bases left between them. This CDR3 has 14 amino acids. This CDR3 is CASSTGSRIEKLFF. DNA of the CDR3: TGTGCCAGTAGTACGGGGAGCCGGATAGAAAAACTGTTTTTT.

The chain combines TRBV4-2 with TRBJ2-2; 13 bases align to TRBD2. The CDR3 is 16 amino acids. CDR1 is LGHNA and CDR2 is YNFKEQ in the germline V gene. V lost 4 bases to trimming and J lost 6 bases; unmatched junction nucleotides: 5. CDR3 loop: CASSLRTSGGPGELFF. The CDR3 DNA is TGTGCCAGCAGCCTACGGACTAGCGGGGGTCCCGGGGAGCTGTTTTTT.

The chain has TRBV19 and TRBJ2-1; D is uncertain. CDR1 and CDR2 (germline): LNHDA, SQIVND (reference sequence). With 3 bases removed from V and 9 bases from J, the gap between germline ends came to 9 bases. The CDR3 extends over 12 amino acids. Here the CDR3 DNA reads TGTGCCAGTAGTATTACGAACATTGAGCAGTTCTTC. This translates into CASSITNIEQFF.

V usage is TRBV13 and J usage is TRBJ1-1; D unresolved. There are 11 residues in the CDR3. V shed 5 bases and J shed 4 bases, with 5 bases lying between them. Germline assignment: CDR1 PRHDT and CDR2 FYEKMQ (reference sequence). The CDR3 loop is CASSLSTEAFF. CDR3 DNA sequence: TGTGCCAGCAGCCTCAGCACTGAAGCTTTCTTT.

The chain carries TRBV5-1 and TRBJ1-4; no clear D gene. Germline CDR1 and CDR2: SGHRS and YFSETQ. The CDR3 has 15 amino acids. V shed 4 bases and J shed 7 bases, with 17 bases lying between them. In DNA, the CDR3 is TGCGCCAGCAGCAGAGGAATGGATGAGGTTGAAAAACTGTTTTTT. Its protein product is CASSRGMDEVEKLFF. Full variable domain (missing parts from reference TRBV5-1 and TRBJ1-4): KAGVTQTPRYLIKTRGQQVTLSCSPISGHRSVSWYQQTPGQGLQFLFEYFSETQRNKGNFPGRFSGRQFSNSRSEMNVSTLELGDSALYLCASSRGMDEVEKLFFGSGTQLSVL.

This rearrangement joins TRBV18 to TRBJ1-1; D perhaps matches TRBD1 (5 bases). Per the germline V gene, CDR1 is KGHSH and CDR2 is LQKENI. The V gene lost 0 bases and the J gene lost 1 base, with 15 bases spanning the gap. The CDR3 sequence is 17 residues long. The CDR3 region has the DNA TGTGCCAGCTCACCACCGAGATGGGGCGAGACGAACACTGAAGCTTTCTTT. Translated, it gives CASSPPRWGETNTEAFF.

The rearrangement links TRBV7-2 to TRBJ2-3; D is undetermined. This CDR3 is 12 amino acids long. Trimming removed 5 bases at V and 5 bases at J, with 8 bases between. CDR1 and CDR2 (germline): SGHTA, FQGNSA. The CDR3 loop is CASSQLRDTQYF. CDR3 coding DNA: TGTGCCAGCAGCCAACTGAGAGATACGCAGTATTTT.

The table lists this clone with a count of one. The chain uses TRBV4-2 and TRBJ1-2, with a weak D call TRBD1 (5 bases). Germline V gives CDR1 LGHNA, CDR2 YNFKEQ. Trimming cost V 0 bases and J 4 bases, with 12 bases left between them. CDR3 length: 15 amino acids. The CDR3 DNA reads TGTGCCAGCAGCCAAGATGGACAAGAACTCTATGGCTACACCTTC. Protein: CASSQDGQELYGYTF.

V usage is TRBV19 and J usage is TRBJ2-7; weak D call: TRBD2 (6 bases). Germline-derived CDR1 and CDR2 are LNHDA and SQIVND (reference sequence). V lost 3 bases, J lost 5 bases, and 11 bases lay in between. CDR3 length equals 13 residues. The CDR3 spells CASSMGGLHEQYF. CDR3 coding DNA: TGTGCCAGTAGTATGGGGGGTCTCCACGAGCAGTACTTC.

The CDR3 is CASSLGGRVWEQYF. The CDR3, as DNA: TGTGCCAGCAGTTTAGGCGGGAGGGTGTGGGAGCAGTACTTC. The chain links TRBV27 to TRBJ2-7; 9 nucleotides align to TRBD2. The germline V gene has CDR1 MNHEY and CDR2 SMNVEV (reference sequence). Trimming cost V 2 bases and J 7 bases; bases outside gene matches: 6. This CDR3 is 14 amino acids long.

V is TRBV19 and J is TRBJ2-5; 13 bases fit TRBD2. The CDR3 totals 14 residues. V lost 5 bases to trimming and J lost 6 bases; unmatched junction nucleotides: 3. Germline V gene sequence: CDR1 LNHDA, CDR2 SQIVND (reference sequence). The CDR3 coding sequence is TGTGCCAGTAGTTCGGGACTAGCGGGAAAGACCCAGTACTTC. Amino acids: CASSSGLAGKTQYF.

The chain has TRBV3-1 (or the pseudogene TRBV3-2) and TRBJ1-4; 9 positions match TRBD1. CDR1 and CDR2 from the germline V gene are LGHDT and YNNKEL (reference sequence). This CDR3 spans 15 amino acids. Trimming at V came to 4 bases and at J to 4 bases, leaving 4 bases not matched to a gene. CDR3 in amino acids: CASSRRDRDNEKLFF. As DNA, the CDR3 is TGTGCCAGCAGCCGACGGGACAGGGATAATGAAAAACTGTTTTTT.

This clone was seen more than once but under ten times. The CDR3 DNA reads TGCAGCGTTGGGACAGGAAATGAAAAACTGTTTTTT. It yields the protein CSVGTGNEKLFF. This chain joins TRBV29-1 and TRBJ1-4, with TRBD1 matching 7 bases. This CDR3 has 12 amino acids. The V gene end was trimmed by 4 bases and the J gene end by 5 bases; junction bases not matched to a gene: 1. The germline gives CDR1 SQVTM, CDR2 ANQGSEA.

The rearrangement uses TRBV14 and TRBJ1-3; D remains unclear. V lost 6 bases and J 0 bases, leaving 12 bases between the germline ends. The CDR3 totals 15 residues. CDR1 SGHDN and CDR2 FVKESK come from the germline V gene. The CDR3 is CASSTQSLSGNTIYF. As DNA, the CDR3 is TGTGCCAGCAGTACACAGTCCCTCTCTGGAAACACCATATATTTT.

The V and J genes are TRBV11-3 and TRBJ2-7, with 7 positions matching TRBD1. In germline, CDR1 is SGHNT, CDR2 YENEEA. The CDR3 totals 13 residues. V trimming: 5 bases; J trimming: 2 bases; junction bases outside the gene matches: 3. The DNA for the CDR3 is TGTGCCAGCAGCGGGGACAGTCCCTACGAGCAGTACTTC. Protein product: CASSGDSPYEQYF.

The CDR3 DNA reads as TGCGCCAGCAGGGAGAGCGGGGGGACCAACACCGGGGAGCTGTTTTTT. As protein: CASRESGGTNTGELFF. V gene TRBV5-1 combines with J gene TRBJ2-2; 9 bases fit TRBD2. The CDR3 has 16 amino acids. V dropped 5 bases and J dropped 2; count of bases not matched to a gene: 7. The germline gives CDR1 SGHRS, CDR2 YFSETQ.

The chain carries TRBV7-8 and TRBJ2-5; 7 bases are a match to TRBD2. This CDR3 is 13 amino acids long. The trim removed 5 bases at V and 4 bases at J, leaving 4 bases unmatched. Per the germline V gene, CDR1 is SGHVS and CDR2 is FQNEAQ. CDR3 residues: CASSPVAGETQYF. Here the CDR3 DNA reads TGTGCCAGCAGCCCTGTAGCGGGAGAGACCCAGTACTTC.